This T cell receptor beta chain was retrieved from a study of cytomegalovirus exposure and HLA in healthy donors. Of note for this clone: The antigen is not known.

CDR1 SGHRS and CDR2 YFSETQ come from the germline V gene. The CDR3 has 15 amino acids. V gave up 3 bases and J gave up 0 bases; unmatched junction bases: 4. Study-wide results and caveats: Among the sequence variants, a highly shared cluster was likely an artifact of sequencing.

Healthy bone marrow donors supplied every sample. A multiplex PCR was run with 60 Vbeta primers and 13 Jbeta primers. TCRdb's copy holds only in-frame clones and misses some; the assay was immunoSEQ multiplex PCR. The sample comprises around 170,000 clones, just under 80% of which are singletons, and 1% rests with the top ten. This chain connects TRBV5-1 to TRBJ1-1, with TRBD1 matching over 8 bases. Sequenced sample: PBMCs. The receptor was isolated from a woman aged 45-59 years in good health and CMV-seropositive. In DNA form, the CDR3 reads TGCGCCAGCAGCTCCCGGACAGGGCTGAACACTGAAGCTTTCTTT. Its translation: CASSSRTGLNTEAFF.